This TCR beta chain originates from a study of blood T cell repertoires in COVID-19. Across the whole study: In each case, the material was cDNA or gDNA derived from T cells, B-cell-depleted T cells, or PBMCs.

In germline, CDR1 is SGHTA, CDR2 FQGNSA. The CDR3 spans 12 residues. V was trimmed by 11 bases and J by 8 bases, leaving 18 bases between them. The participants were between roughly 18 and 100 years old and came from about two dozen US areas. Profiling relied on immunoSEQ multiplex PCR, and the TCRdb table lists in-frame clones only, not all of them. Of 350,000 to 400,000 clones detected, 88% appear once; the ten largest clones hold 1.2%. This clone was seen a single time. Input material: PBMCs or T cells enriched from blood (not recorded which). This TCR derives from a woman aged 18 to 35 who had recovered from COVID-19. The chain is built from TRBV7-2 and TRBJ1-2; D gene ambiguous. CDR3 bases: TGTGCCGGGCGGATGGAGGGAGGGGGCTACACCTTC. This translates into CAGRMEGGGYTF.